A single sample gave rise to the 21 T cell receptor beta chains below, sequenced in a study of blood T cells in healthy people across ages. A J-beta primer mix and a sample-barcoded 5' primer were used in a second PCR of roughly 6 to 11 cycles. TCRdb itself ran the 5' RACE reads through MiXCR, one entry per CDR3 protein. The sample has about 1.7 million distinct CDR3 sequences; roughly 28% are singletons. Sequenced material: blood. These receptor sequences come from a woman in her 30s in good health.

This chain joins TRBV20-1 and TRBJ2-1; D is uncertain. The germline V and J ends were trimmed by 3 bases and 7 bases, with 16 bases remaining between them. The CDR3 totals 14 residues. Germline V gene lookup returns CDR1 DFQATT and CDR2 SNEGSKA (reference sequence). The CDR3 reads CSASEVGRRNEQFF. The CDR3 DNA sequence: TGCAGTGCTAGCGAAGTTGGCAGGAGAAATGAGCAGTTCTTC.

J is TRBJ2-3 and V is TRBV28; D uncertain. Trimming took 6 bases from V and 0 from J, leaving 10 bases between them. The CDR3 covers 14 residues. Germline values: CDR1 MDHEN, CDR2 SYDVKM. The CDR3 DNA reads as TGTGCCAGCAGCTACCGAAGGAGCACAGATACGCAGTATTTT. Translating it yields CASSYRRSTDTQYF.

The J gene is TRBJ1-5, the V gene TRBV24-1, with D possibly being TRBD1 (6 bases). With 6 bases removed from V and 6 bases from J, the gap between germline ends came to 11 bases. This CDR3 is 13 amino acids long. Germline assignment: CDR1 KGHDR and CDR2 SFDVKD. The CDR3 region is CATSKGGTQPQHF. The CDR3 DNA reads as TGTGCCACCAGTAAGGGGGGGACTCAGCCCCAGCATTTT.

Only a few counts were recorded for this clonotype. V and J are TRBV5-1 and TRBJ2-3; 7 bases agree with TRBD1. Germline V gives CDR1 SGHRS, CDR2 YFSETQ. The V segment lost 0 bases and the J segment 5 bases; nucleotides outside the gene matches: 9. The CDR3 loop spans 16 amino acids. The CDR3 region is CASSLATGSLGDTQYF. The CDR3 DNA is TGCGCCAGCAGCTTGGCGACAGGGTCCCTGGGAGATACGCAGTATTTT.

This clonotype was recorded at least ten times. The J gene is TRBJ2-6, the V gene TRBV7-2, with a weak D call TRBD2 (5 bases). The CDR3 sequence is 14 residues long. CDR1 SGHTA and CDR2 FQGNSA come from the germline V gene. Trimming removed 1 base at V and 4 bases at J, with 5 bases between. The CDR3 loop is CASSLGEGANVLTF. CDR3 nucleotides: TGTGCCAGCAGCTTAGGGGAGGGGGCCAACGTCCTGACTTTC.

In regard to this clonotype: A single base separates this from a much larger clone, so it may be a read error. The V call is TRBV29-1, the J call TRBJ2-3; TRBD2 is a possible D gene (5 bases). The germline V gene has CDR1 SQVTM and CDR2 ANQGSEA. Trimming left V 7 bases short and J 2 bases short, with 13 bases between. CDR3 length: 13 residues. Here the CDR3 DNA reads TGCAGCGGTTCTGAGGGCCTCACAGATACGCAGTATTTT. This encodes CSGSEGLTDTQYF.

The rearrangement uses TRBV11-2 and TRBJ2-5; D is unclear. The germline V gene encodes CDR1 SGHAT and CDR2 FQNNGV. The CDR3 has 15 residues. With 0 bases removed from V and 1 base from J, the gap between germline ends came to 9 bases. CDR3 amino acids: CASSLEFSAQETQYF. CDR3 nucleotide sequence: TGTGCCAGCAGCTTAGAGTTTTCCGCCCAAGAGACCCAGTACTTC.

This clonotype was observed a handful of times. The V call is TRBV20-1, the J call TRBJ1-2; 11 bases align to TRBD1. J gave up 3 bases and V 6 bases, and 9 bases lay outside the gene matches. This CDR3 has 15 amino acids. Germline loops: CDR1 DFQATT, CDR2 SNEGSKA (reference sequence). CDR3 residues: CSAPSSGQGDYGYTF. The CDR3 DNA reads as TGCAGTGCCCCCTCTTCGGGACAGGGGGACTATGGCTACACCTTC.

Remarks on this clonotype: A much larger clone differs from this one at a single base, so this may be a read error. J is TRBJ2-7 and V is TRBV5-1; D not certain. CDR1 is SGHRS and CDR2 is YFSETQ in the germline V gene. V was pared by 5 bases and J by 0 bases, with 12 bases between. CDR3 size: 14 residues. The CDR3: CASRSRVSSYEQYF. In nucleotides, the CDR3 is TGCGCCAGCAGGTCCAGAGTGAGCTCCTACGAGCAGTACTTC.

The chain couples TRBV28 to TRBJ1-6, with D possibly being TRBD1 (6 bases). This CDR3 has 13 amino acids. From germline, CDR1 is MDHEN and CDR2 SYDVKM. V was trimmed by 5 bases and J by 13 bases, leaving 15 bases between them. The CDR3 region has the DNA TGTGCCAGCAGTCCAGGAGGGGGGGCTCCCCTCCACTTT. The encoded protein is CASSPGGGAPLHF.

The chain combines TRBV28 with TRBJ2-5; tentatively, D is TRBD1 (6 bases). The CDR3 covers 15 residues. The V end lost 5 bases, the J end lost 2 bases, and 15 bases lay between the germline ends. The germline gives CDR1 MDHEN, CDR2 SYDVKM. The CDR3 bases are TGTGCCAGCAGTGACCTCCGGGACAAACAAGAGACCCAGTACTTC. Its protein is CASSDLRDKQETQYF.

This clonotype turned up a few times. The chain carries TRBV5-1 and TRBJ2-5; the D gene is possibly TRBD2 (5 bases). Germline lookup yields CDR1 SGHRS and CDR2 YFSETQ. This CDR3 spans 13 amino acids. Trimming took 3 bases from V and 9 from J, leaving 15 bases between them. The CDR3 region has the DNA TGCGCCAGCAGCTCGGAGGCAGTAGGCTCCCAGTACTTC. Translation: CASSSEAVGSQYF.

V usage is TRBV5-1 and J usage is TRBJ2-1; D is possibly TRBD2 (5 bases). V was pared by 0 bases and J by 6 bases, with 19 bases between. Germline CDR1 is SGHRS and CDR2 is YFSETQ. CDR3 size: 17 residues. The chain's CDR3 is CASSLGPRLGGLNEQFF. The DNA of the CDR3 is TGCGCCAGCAGCTTGGGCCCCCGTTTGGGCGGACTCAATGAGCAGTTCTTC.

The chain couples TRBV9 to TRBJ2-5; 7 bases align to TRBD1. The CDR3 is 14 amino acids. The V segment lost 4 bases and the J segment 4 bases; nucleotides outside the gene matches: 7. Germline V gene data show CDR1 as SGDLS and CDR2 as YYNGEE. The CDR3 DNA reads as TGTGCCAGCAGCCCGCACCGGGACAGAGAGACCCAGTACTTC. It translates to CASSPHRDRETQYF. Full variable domain (rest looked up from reference TRBV9 and TRBJ2-5): DSGVTQTPKHLITATGQRVTLRCSPRSGDLSVYWYQQSLDQGLQFLIQYYNGEERAKGNILERFSAQQFPDLHSELNLSSLELGDSALYFCASSPHRDRETQYFGPGTRLLVL.

This clonotype came up a few times. The rearrangement joins TRBV6-5 to TRBJ1-2, with a tentative D call TRBD1 (6 bases). Trimming took 5 bases from V and 6 from J, leaving 19 bases between them. Per the germline V gene, CDR1 is MNHEY and CDR2 is SVGAGI. CDR3 length equals 15 residues. CDR3 in amino acids: CASSRELGARDGYTF. The CDR3 region has the DNA TGTGCCAGCAGTCGTGAGTTGGGGGCGCGAGATGGCTACACCTTC.

This clonotype was found many times. This chain uses TRBV5-1 with TRBJ2-7, with TRBD1 matching 9 bases. The CDR3 loop spans 16 amino acids. After removal of 0 bases from V and 1 base from J, the junction contained 5 bases not matched to a gene. Germline V gene sequence: CDR1 SGHRS, CDR2 YFSETQ. CDR3 loop: CASSLAPGTGSYEQYF. The CDR3 nucleotides read TGCGCCAGCAGCTTGGCACCCGGGACAGGGTCCTACGAGCAGTACTTC.

The gene calls are TRBV12-3 or TRBV12-4 and TRBJ2-1; the D is unclear. The CDR3 sequence is 12 residues long. Trimming shortened V by 7 bases and J by 6 bases, and 10 bases separated the two germline ends. The CDR3 loop reads CASTPYFNEQFF. The CDR3 nucleotides are TGTGCCAGCACCCCGTACTTCAATGAGCAGTTCTTC.

A few counts support this clonotype. The V gene is TRBV6-6, the J gene TRBJ1-5; D possibly corresponds to TRBD1 (5 bases). The CDR3 has 13 amino acids. Germline CDR1 reads MNHNY; CDR2 reads SVGAGI (reference sequence). Trimming removed 5 bases at V and 13 bases at J, with 18 bases between. The CDR3 loop reads CASSQGPRNSQHF. For the CDR3, the DNA is TGTGCCAGCAGTCAGGGACCGAGAAATTCTCAGCATTTT.

This clonotype showed up just a few times. The CDR3 DNA sequence: TGTGCCAGCAGCCAAGGATGGGACATAAGGTCACCCCTCCACTTT. Translated, it gives CASSQGWDIRSPLHF. The V and J genes are TRBV4-2 and TRBJ1-6; possibly TRBD1 for D (6 bases). From germline, CDR1 is LGHNA and CDR2 YNFKEQ. V lost 1 base to trimming and J lost 10 bases, with 14 bases between them. The CDR3 loop spans 15 amino acids.

On this clonotype itself: An end of the junction differs from the germline gene, which may be a read error. V and J are TRBV12-3 or TRBV12-4 and TRBJ2-7; a weak D match, TRBD2 (6 bases). This CDR3 has 14 amino acids. CDR3 amino acids: CASSRTNSYNEQDF. The DNA of the CDR3 is TGTGCCAGCAGCCGGACTAACTCCTACAATGAGCAGGACTTC.

The chain has TRBV12-3 or TRBV12-4 and TRBJ1-1; 10 bases are shared with TRBD1. The V and J ends lost 5 bases and 10 bases, in that order; junction bases with no gene match: 10. There are 14 residues in the CDR3. The CDR3 protein is CASSPRTGGQRAFF. The CDR3 bases are TGTGCCAGCAGTCCCAGGACAGGGGGTCAACGAGCTTTCTTT.